These 15 T cell receptor beta chains were sequenced from one sample in a study of somatic mutations in cytotoxic T cells in rheumatoid arthritis. Measured with immunoSEQ multiplex PCR; TCRdb has only the in-frame clones, and not every one. Among about 10,000 clones, 89% were seen once, and the ten largest hold approximately 0.99%. Sequencing was carried out using CD4+ T cells sorted from blood. These receptors were obtained from a woman under 30 with rheumatoid arthritis.

The chain recombines TRBV9 with TRBJ2-3, with 7 bases lining up with TRBD2. The CDR3 has 17 residues. V shed 3 bases, J shed 1 base, and the junction held 11 bases outside the gene matches. Germline CDR1 reads SGDLS; CDR2 reads YYNGEE. CDR3 nucleotide sequence: TGTGCCAGCAGCGGAGAAAGACTAGCAGTGGGCACAGATACGCAGTATTTT. Protein sequence: CASSGERLAVGTDTQYF.

This chain uses TRBV6-4 with TRBJ2-3; 11 bases are shared with TRBD1. Losses at the gene ends were 6 bases for V and 3 bases for J; bases not matched to a gene: 2. This CDR3 comprises 14 residues. The germline V gene encodes CDR1 MRHNA and CDR2 SNTAGT. DNA for the CDR3: TGTGCCAGCAGCGGACAGGGGGCTACAGATACGCAGTATTTT. This gives the protein CASSGQGATDTQYF.

This clone was picked up one time. V and J are TRBV29-1 and TRBJ1-2; the match to TRBD1 covers 10 bases. The CDR3 runs to 12 residues. Germline lookup yields CDR1 SQVTM and CDR2 ANQGSEA. V shed 7 bases, J shed 6 bases, and the junction held 5 bases outside the gene matches. CDR3: CSAGQGVDGYTF. The CDR3 DNA reads TGCAGCGCCGGACAGGGGGTCGATGGCTACACCTTC.

The chain couples TRBV5-1 to TRBJ1-4, with TRBD1 identical over 9 bases. V gave up 4 bases and J gave up 5 bases; unmatched junction bases: 6. This CDR3 region has 15 residues. Looked up from germline, CDR1 is SGHRS and CDR2 is YFSETQ. The CDR3 region is CASSRWTGENEKLFF. The CDR3 DNA is TGCGCCAGCAGCCGGTGGACAGGGGAAAATGAAAAACTGTTTTTT.

This chain connects TRBV30 to TRBJ1-2; weak D call: TRBD1 (5 bases). With 1 base removed from V and 5 bases from J, the gap between germline ends came to 14 bases. CDR3 length: 14 amino acids. The germline gives CDR1 GTSNPN, CDR2 SVGIG (reference sequence). The CDR3 DNA reads TGTGCCTGGAGTGATCCCCACAGGTTTTATGGCTACACCTTC. This encodes CAWSDPHRFYGYTF. The variable domain in full, with the rest retrieved from reference TRBV30 and TRBJ1-2, is SQTIHQWPATLVQPVGSPLSLECTVEGTSNPNLYWYRQAAGRGLQLLFYSVGIGQISSEVPQNLSASRPQDRQFILSSKKLLLSDSGFYLCAWSDPHRFYGYTFGSGTRLTVV.

V gene TRBV7-8 combines with J gene TRBJ2-5; D is perhaps TRBD2 (5 bases). Germline values: CDR1 SGHVS, CDR2 FQNEAQ. The V and J ends lost 5 bases and 6 bases respectively, with 13 bases between them. This CDR3 is built from 13 residues. DNA of the CDR3: TGTGCCAGCAGCCGTCTAGCCACCCAGACCCAGTACTTC. The encoded protein is CASSRLATQTQYF.

The J gene is TRBJ1-1, the V gene TRBV6-5, with no clear D. V was clipped by 0 bases and J by 0 bases, with 8 bases between them. This CDR3 spans 15 amino acids. Germline V gene lookup returns CDR1 MNHEY and CDR2 SVGAGI. The CDR3 reads CASSYSGGMNTEAFF. The CDR3 DNA reads as TGTGCCAGCAGTTACTCAGGAGGGATGAACACTGAAGCTTTCTTT.

The chain carries TRBV7-6 and TRBJ2-2; TRBD1 is a possible D gene (7 bases). Germline V gene sequence: CDR1 SGHVS, CDR2 FNYEAQ. This CDR3 spans 15 amino acids. V lost 5 bases to trimming and J lost 1 base, with 11 bases between them. As DNA, the CDR3 is TGTGCCAGCAGCCGCGGGACAGTGAACACCGGGGAGCTGTTTTTT. This gives the protein CASSRGTVNTGELFF.

The V call is TRBV6-6, the J call TRBJ1-4, with 7 bases identical to TRBD1. The CDR3 is 15 residues long. Germline CDR1 MNHNY, CDR2 SVGAGI (reference sequence). V gave up 6 bases and J gave up 4 bases; unmatched junction bases: 8. The CDR3 sequence is CASRESGQSNEKLFF. The CDR3 coding sequence is TGTGCCAGCAGAGAATCGGGACAGAGTAATGAAAAACTGTTTTTT.

The chain combines TRBV6-1 with TRBJ2-6; 9 nucleotides line up with TRBD1. V dropped 4 bases and J dropped 2; count of bases not matched to a gene: 6. The CDR3 has 17 amino acids. Germline CDR1 and CDR2: MNHNS and SASEGT. CDR3 coding DNA: TGTGCCAGCAGTGGCCGGGACAGGGCAACTGGGGCCAACGTCCTGACTTTC. It encodes CASSGRDRATGANVLTF.

The chain carries TRBV30 and TRBJ1-1; D unclear. V dropped 5 bases and J dropped 0 bases, with 4 bases sitting between them. This CDR3 contains 11 residues. Germline CDR1 GTSNPN, CDR2 SVGIG (reference sequence). The chain's CDR3 is CAWSVNTEAFF. The CDR3 nucleotides read TGTGCCTGGTCTGTGAACACTGAAGCTTTCTTT.

V gene TRBV5-5 combines with J gene TRBJ1-4; D not certain. CDR3 length: 12 amino acids. V lost 1 base and J 8 bases, leaving 6 bases between the germline ends. Germline V gene sequence: CDR1 SGHKS, CDR2 YYEKEE (reference sequence). CDR3 coding DNA: TGTGCCAGCAGCTTGACGGGAGAAAAACTGTTTTTT. This codes for CASSLTGEKLFF.

The chain joins TRBV7-2 to TRBJ1-5; tentatively, D is TRBD1 (6 bases). This CDR3 is 14 amino acids long. With 8 bases removed from V and 6 bases from J, the gap between germline ends came to 17 bases. Germline lookup yields CDR1 SGHTA and CDR2 FQGNSA. In nucleotides, the CDR3 is TGTGCCAGCGGCATCGGGGGGCCAGGTCAGCCCCAGCATTTT. Translated: CASGIGGPGQPQHF.

This chain joins TRBV28 and TRBJ2-2; weak D call: TRBD1 (5 bases). Germline V gene lookup returns CDR1 MDHEN and CDR2 SYDVKM. The CDR3 contains 13 residues. Trimming took off 4 bases at V and 7 bases at J, with 10 bases between the two ends. The CDR3 nucleotides are TGTGCCAGCAGTTCGCGACAGAGCGGGGAGCTGTTTTTT. As protein: CASSSRQSGELFF.

This chain links TRBV7-2 with TRBJ2-3; tentatively, D is TRBD1 (6 bases). CDR3 length equals 15 residues. V dropped 2 bases and J dropped 0 bases, with 9 bases sitting between them. Germline CDR1 reads SGHTA; CDR2 reads FQGNSA. This CDR3 is CASSLRGQSTDTQYF. DNA of the CDR3: TGTGCCAGCAGCTTAAGAGGACAGAGCACAGATACGCAGTATTTT.